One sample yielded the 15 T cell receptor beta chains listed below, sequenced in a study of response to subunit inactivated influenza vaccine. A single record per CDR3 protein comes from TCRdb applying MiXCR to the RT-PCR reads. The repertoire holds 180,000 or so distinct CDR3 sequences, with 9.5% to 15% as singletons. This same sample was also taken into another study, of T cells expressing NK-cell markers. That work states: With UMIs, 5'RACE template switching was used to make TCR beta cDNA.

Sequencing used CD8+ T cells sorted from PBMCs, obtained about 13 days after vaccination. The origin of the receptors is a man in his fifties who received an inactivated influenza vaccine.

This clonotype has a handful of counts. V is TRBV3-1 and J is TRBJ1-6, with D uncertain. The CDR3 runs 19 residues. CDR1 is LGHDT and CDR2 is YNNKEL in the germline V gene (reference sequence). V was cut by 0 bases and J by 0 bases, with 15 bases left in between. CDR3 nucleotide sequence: TGTGCCAGCAGCCAAGATAGGATTCAGCAGAGCTCCTATAATTCACCCCTCCACTTT. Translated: CASSQDRIQQSSYNSPLHF.

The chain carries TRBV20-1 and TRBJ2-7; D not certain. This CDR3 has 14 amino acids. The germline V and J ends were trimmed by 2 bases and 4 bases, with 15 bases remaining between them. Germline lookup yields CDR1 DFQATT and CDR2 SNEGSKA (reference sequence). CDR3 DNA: TGCAGTGCTAGAAGGCGACAAAGCCTTTACGAGCAGTACTTC. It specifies CSARRRQSLYEQYF.

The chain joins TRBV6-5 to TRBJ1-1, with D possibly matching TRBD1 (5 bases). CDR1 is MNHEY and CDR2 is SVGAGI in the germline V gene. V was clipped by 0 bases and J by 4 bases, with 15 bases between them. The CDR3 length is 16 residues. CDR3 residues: CASSYSNPAGLTEAFF. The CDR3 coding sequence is TGTGCCAGCAGTTACTCGAATCCCGCAGGGCTCACTGAAGCTTTCTTT.

The CDR3 nucleotides read TGTGCCAGTAGTTGGGGCACCTCAGGGACAACTGAAGCTTTCTTT. Protein: CASSWGTSGTTEAFF. The gene calls are TRBV19 and TRBJ1-1; a possible D gene is TRBD1 (6 bases). V was clipped by 5 bases and J by 5 bases, with 18 bases between them. Germline V gene data show CDR1 as LNHDA and CDR2 as SQIVND (reference sequence). The CDR3 has 15 amino acids.

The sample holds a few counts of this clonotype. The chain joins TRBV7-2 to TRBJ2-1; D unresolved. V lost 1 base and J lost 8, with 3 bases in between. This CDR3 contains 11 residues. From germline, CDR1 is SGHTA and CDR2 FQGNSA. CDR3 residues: CASSLVYEQFF. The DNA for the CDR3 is TGTGCCAGCAGCTTAGTCTATGAGCAGTTCTTC.

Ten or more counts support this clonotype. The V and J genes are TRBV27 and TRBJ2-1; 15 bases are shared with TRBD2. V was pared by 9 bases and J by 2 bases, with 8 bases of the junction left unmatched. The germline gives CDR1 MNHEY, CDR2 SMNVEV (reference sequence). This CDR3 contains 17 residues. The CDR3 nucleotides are TGTGCCAGTTCGGGACTAGCGGGGGGATACACCTACAATGAGCAGTTCTTC. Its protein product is CASSGLAGGYTYNEQFF.

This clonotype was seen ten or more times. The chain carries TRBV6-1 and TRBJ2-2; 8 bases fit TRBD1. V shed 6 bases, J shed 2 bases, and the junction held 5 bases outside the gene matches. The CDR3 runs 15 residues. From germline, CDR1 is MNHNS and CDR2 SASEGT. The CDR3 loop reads CASRPGQGNTGELFF. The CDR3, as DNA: TGTGCCAGCAGACCCGGACAGGGAAACACCGGGGAGCTGTTTTTT.

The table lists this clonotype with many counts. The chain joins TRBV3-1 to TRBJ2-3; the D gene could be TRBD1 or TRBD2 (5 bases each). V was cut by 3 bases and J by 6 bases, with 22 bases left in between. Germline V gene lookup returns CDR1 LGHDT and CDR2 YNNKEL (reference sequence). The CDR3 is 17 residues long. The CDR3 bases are TGTGCCAGCAGCCAGATGGGGACGGACGTGATGGACGATACGCAGTATTTT. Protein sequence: CASSQMGTDVMDDTQYF.

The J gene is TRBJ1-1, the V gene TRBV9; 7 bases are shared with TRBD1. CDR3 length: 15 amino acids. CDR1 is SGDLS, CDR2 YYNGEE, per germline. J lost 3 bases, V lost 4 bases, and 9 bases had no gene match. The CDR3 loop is CASSTRQGGYTEAFF. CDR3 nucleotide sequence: TGTGCCAGCAGCACTCGACAGGGTGGGTACACTGAAGCTTTCTTT. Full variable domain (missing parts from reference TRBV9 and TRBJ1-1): DSGVTQTPKHLITATGQRVTLRCSPRSGDLSVYWYQQSLDQGLQFLIQYYNGEERAKGNILERFSAQQFPDLHSELNLSSLELGDSALYFCASSTRQGGYTEAFFGQGTRLTVV.

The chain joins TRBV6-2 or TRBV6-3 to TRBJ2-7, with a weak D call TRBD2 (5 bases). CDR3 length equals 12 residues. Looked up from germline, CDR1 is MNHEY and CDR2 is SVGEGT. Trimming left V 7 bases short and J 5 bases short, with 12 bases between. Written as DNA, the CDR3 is TGTGCCAGCACACGCTGGGGAGACGAGCAGTACTTC. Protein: CASTRWGDEQYF.

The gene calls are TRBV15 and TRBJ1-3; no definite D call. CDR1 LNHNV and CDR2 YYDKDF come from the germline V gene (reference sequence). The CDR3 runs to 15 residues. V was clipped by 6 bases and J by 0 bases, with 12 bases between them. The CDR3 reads CATRPSFSSGNTIYF. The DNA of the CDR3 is TGTGCCACCAGGCCCTCATTTAGCTCTGGAAACACCATATATTTT.

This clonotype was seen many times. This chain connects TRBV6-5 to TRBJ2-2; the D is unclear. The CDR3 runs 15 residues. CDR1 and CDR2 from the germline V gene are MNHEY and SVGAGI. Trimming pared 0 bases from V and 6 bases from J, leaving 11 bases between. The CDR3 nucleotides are TGTGCCAGCAGTTACTCTCAGTCTGGCCCCGGGGAGCTGTTTTTT. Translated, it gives CASSYSQSGPGELFF.

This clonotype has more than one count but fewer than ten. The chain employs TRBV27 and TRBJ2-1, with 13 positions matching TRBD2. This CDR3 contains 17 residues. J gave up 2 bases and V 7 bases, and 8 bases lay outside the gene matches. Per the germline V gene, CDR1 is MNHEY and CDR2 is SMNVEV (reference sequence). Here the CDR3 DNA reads TGTGCCAGCACCCCACTAGCGGGGGGGGGCCCCTACAATGAGCAGTTCTTC. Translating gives CASTPLAGGGPYNEQFF.

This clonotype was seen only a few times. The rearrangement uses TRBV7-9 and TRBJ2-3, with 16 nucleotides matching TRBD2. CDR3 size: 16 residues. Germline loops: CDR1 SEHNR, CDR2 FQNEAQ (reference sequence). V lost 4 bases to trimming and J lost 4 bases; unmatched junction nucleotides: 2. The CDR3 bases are TGTGCCAGCAGCTCGGGACTAGCGGGGGGGCCAGATACGCAGTATTTT. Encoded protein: CASSSGLAGGPDTQYF.

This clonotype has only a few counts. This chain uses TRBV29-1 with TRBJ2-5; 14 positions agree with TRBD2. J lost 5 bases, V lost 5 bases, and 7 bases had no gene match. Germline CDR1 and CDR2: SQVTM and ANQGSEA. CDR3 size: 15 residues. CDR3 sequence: CSVSRTSGRYETQYF. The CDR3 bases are TGCAGCGTTTCCCGGACTAGCGGGAGGTATGAGACCCAGTACTTC.